This T cell receptor beta chain is drawn from a study of T cells after yellow fever vaccination. Study-wide points: Some clonotypes were seen in both the CD4 and the CD8 compartments. These made up a small share and likely arose from convergent recombination. It was a weaker secondary response, yet one that peaked faster, at day 5 versus 15. Reappearance after the booster was seen for most primary-vaccination clones, at 95% to 96% CD4 and around 90% CD8.

As for this clonotype: What it recognizes is unknown.

Trimming took 5 bases from V and 2 from J; bases not matched to a gene: 4. The CDR3 extends over 15 amino acids. Germline V gene lookup returns CDR1 MNHEY and CDR2 SMNVEV (reference sequence). A 5'RACE template-switching step, the method used to make TCR cDNA, added a universal primer site and UMIs. TCRdb recomputed calls from the 5' RACE reads with MiXCR, one row per CDR3 protein. The sample contains 150,000 or so distinct CDR3 sequences, 6.6% of which appear only once. The receptor comes from a young man who received the YFV17D yellow fever vaccine. This chain links TRBV27 with TRBJ2-1; 9 bases line up with TRBD1. The starting material was CD4+ T cells sorted from PBMCs, obtained 10 days after the yellow fever booster vaccination. The CDR3 loop reads CASSNRDRAYNEQFF. Written as DNA, the CDR3 is TGTGCCAGCAGTAACCGGGACAGGGCCTACAATGAGCAGTTCTTC.